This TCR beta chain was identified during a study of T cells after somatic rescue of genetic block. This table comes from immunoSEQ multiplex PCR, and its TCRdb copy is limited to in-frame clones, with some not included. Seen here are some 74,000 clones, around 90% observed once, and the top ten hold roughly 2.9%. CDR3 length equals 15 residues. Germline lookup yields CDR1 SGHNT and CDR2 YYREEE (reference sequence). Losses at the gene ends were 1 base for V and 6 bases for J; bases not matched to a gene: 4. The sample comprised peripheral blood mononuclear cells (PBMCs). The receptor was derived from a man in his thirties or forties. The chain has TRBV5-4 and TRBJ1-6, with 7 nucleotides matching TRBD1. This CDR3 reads CASSLSRDSNSPLHF. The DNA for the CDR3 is TGTGCCAGCAGCTTGTCTCGGGACAGTAATTCACCCCTCCACTTT.